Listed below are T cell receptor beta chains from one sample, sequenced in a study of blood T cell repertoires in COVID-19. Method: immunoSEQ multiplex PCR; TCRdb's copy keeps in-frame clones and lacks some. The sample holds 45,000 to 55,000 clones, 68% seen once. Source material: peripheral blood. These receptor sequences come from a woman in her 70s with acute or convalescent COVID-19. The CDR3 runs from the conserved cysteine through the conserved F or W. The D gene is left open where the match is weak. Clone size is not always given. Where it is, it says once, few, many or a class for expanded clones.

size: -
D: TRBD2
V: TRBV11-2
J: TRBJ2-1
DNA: TGTGCCAGCAGCAAGCGGGAGCGGGGCAATGAGCAGTTCTTC
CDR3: CASSKRERGNEQFF

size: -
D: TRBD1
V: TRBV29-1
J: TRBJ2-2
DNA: TGCAGCACCCTCTGGACAGGGAGGACCGGGGAGCTGTTTTTT
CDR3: CSTLWTGRTGELFF

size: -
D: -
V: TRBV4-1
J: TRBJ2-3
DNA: TGCGCCAGCAGCCAATCCCCAGTACGTCATACGCAGTATTTT
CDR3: CASSQSPVRHTQYF

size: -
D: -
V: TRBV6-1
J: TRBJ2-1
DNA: TGTGCCAGCAGTGAAGCGAGGGGGCTAGCGAGCAATGAGCAGTTCTTC
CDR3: CASSEARGLASNEQFF

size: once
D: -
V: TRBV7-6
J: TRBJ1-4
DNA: TGTGCCAGCAGTGGAGGGTATCGGGAAAAACTGTTTTTT
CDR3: CASSGGYREKLFF

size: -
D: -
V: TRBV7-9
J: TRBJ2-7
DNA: TGTGCCAGCAGCTTACTAAGGGGGAGGGAGTACTTC
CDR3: CASSLLRGREYF

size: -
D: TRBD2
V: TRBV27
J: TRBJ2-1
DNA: TGTGCCAGCAGTAGAGGGACTAGCGGGAGAGGTGATGAGCAGTTCTTC
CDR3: CASSRGTSGRGDEQFF

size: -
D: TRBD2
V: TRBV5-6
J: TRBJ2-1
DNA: TGTGCCAGCAGCCCATACCTAGCGGGGAGGGACAATGAGCAGTTCTTC
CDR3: CASSPYLAGRDNEQFF

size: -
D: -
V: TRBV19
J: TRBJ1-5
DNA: TGTGCCAGTAGTACTGCGGGATTTGGTATCGATAGCAATCAGCCCCAGCATTTT
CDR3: CASSTAGFGIDSNQPQHF

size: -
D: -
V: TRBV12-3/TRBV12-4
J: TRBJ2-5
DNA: TGTGCCAGCAGTTTCCTGAGGGAGACCCAGTACTTC
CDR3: CASSFLRETQYF

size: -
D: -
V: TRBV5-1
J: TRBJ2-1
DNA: TGCGCCAGCAGCTTGGAGGGGACTTACAATGAGCAGTTCTTC
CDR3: CASSLEGTYNEQFF

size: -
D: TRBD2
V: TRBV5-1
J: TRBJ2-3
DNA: TGCGCCAGCGAAATAAGCGGGAGTGGGGCAGATACGCAGTATTTT
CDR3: CASEISGSGADTQYF

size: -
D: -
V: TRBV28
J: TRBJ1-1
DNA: TGTGCCAGCAGGCCCGGGACACCGAACACTGAAGCTTTCTTT
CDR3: CASRPGTPNTEAFF

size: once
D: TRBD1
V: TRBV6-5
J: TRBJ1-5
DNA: TGTGCCAGCCGGGACAGGGACAATCAGCCCCAGCATTTT
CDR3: CASRDRDNQPQHF

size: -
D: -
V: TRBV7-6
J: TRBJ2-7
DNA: TGTGCCAGCAGCTTAGCGCAGGAGGGGTACGAGCAGTACTTC
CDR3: CASSLAQEGYEQYF

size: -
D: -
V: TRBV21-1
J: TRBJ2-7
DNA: TGTGCCAGCAGCAATATGGCTAGCGGGAGGCCTAGGCGCTACGAGCAGTACTTC
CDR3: CASSNMASGRPRRYEQYF

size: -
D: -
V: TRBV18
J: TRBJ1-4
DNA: TGTGCCAGCTCACCACAGGAGGCTAATGAAAAACTGTTTTTT
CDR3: CASSPQEANEKLFF

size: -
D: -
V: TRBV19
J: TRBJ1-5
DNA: TGTGCCAGTAGTGACAGAGGGGGTCAGCCCCAGCATTTT
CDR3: CASSDRGGQPQHF

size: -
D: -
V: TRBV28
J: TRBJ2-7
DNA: TGTGCCAGCAATTCCAGGAATCCCTACGAGCAGTACTTC
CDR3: CASNSRNPYEQYF

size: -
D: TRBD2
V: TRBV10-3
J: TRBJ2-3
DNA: TGTGCCATCAGTGAGGGACTAGCGGGGGCCGGCACAGATACGCAGTATTTT
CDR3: CAISEGLAGAGTDTQYF

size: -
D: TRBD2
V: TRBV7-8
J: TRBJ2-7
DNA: TGTGCCAGCAGCTTAGGGGCCCCGGGAGGACGGCAGTACTTC
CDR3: CASSLGAPGGRQYF

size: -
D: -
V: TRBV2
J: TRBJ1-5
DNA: TGTGCCAGCAAATGGGGGCGGGGGGTCCAGCATTTT
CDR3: CASKWGRGVQHF

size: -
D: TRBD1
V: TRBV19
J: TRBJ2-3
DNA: TGTGCCAGTAGTAGGGCAGGGGGCGCGGATACGCAGTATTTT
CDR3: CASSRAGGADTQYF

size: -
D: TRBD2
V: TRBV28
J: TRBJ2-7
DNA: TGTGCCAGCAGCCCCGGACTAGCGGGAGATGAGCAGTACTTC
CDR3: CASSPGLAGDEQYF

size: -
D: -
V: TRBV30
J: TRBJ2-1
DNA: TGTGCCTGGCTCTCTAGCTCCTTCACCAATGAGCAGTTCTTC
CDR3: CAWLSSSFTNEQFF

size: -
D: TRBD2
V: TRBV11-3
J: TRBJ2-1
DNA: TGTGCCAGCAGCTCGAAACTAGCGACATACAATGAGCAGTTCTTC
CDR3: CASSSKLATYNEQFF

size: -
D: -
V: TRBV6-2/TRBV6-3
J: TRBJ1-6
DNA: TGTGCCAGCAGCCGCGATTCAGGGGACGCCTATAATTCACCCCTCCACTTT
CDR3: CASSRDSGDAYNSPLHF

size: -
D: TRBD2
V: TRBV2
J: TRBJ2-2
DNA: TGTGCCAGCAGTGGGACTAGCGCGATCACCGGGGAGCTGTTTTTT
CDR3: CASSGTSAITGELFF

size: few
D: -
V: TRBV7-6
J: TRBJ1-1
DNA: TGTGCCAGCAGCTTGGGGGGGGTTGGGAACACTGAAGCTTTCTTT
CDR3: CASSLGGVGNTEAFF

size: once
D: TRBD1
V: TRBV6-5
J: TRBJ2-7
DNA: TGTGCCAGCAGTTTTCCGGACAGGGGAATCTACGAGCAGTACTTC
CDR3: CASSFPDRGIYEQYF

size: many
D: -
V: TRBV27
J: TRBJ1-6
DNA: TGTGCCAGCAGTTTCAGGAATTCACCCCTCCACTTT
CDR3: CASSFRNSPLHF

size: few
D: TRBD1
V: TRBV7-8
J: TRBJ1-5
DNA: TGTGCCAGCAGCTTACTGGCTAACGGGCAGGGGGTGGATCAGCCCCAGCATTTT
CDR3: CASSLLANGQGVDQPQHF

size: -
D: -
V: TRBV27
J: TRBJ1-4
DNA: TGTGCCAGCAGTCCGGCGTGGAGTAATGAAAAACTGTTTTTT
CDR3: CASSPAWSNEKLFF

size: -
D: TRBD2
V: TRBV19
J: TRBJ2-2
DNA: TGTGCCAGTAGCTCCGGGACTAGCGGGTTTGGAGGGGAGCTGTTTTTT
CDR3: CASSSGTSGFGGELFF

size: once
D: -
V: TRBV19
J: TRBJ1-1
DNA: TGTGCCACCTTGAGGAACACTGAAGCTTTCTTT
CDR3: CATLRNTEAFF

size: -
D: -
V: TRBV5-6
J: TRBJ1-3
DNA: TGTGCCAGCAGCTTCGTGGGCAGCGGAAACACCATATATTTT
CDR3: CASSFVGSGNTIYF

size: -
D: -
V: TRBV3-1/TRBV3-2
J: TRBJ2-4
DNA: TGTGCCAGCAGCCGGGCAGGGAAAAACATTCAGTACTTC
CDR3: CASSRAGKNIQYF

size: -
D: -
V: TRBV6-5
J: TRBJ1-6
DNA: TGTGCCAGCAGTTACGGTGCAGGGGAAAACTCACCCCTCCACTTT
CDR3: CASSYGAGENSPLHF

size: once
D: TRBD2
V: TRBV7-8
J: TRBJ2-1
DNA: TGTGCCAGCAGCTTACGGACTAGCGGGGTGTACAATGAGCAGTTCTTC
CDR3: CASSLRTSGVYNEQFF

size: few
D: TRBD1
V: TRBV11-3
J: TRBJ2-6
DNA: TGTGCCAGCAGCCTTGGACAGGGGACTGGGGCCAACGTCCTGACTTTC
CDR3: CASSLGQGTGANVLTF

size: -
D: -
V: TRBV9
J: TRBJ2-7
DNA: TGTGCCAGCAGCGTAGGCGTGACAGGCTACGAGCAGTACTTC
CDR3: CASSVGVTGYEQYF

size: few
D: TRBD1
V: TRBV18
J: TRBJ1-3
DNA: TGTGCCAGCTCACCAATACTGACACGGGACAGAACAAACACCATATATTTT
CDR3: CASSPILTRDRTNTIYF

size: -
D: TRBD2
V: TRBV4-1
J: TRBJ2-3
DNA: TGCGCCAGCAGCCAAGAGGCTAGCGGGGGAACTAGCACAGATACGCAGTATTTT
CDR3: CASSQEASGGTSTDTQYF

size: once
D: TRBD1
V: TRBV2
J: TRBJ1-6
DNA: TGTGCCAGCAGTGCCTCGGGACAGTTTAATTCACCCCTCCACTTT
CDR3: CASSASGQFNSPLHF

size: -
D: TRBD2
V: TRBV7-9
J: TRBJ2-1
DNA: TGTGCCAGCAGCCTTATAGGACTAGCTTATGGCAATGAGCAGTTCTTC
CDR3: CASSLIGLAYGNEQFF

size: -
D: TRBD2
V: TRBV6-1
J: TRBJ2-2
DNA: TGTGCCAGCAGTGAACTAGCGGTGAACACCGGGGAGCTGTTTTTT
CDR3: CASSELAVNTGELFF

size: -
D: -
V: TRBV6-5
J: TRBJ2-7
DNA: TGTGCCAGCAGCGTCAGGGGCCCTACCTACGAGCAGTACTTC
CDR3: CASSVRGPTYEQYF

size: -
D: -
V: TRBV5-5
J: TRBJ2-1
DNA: TGTGCCAGCAGCTTGGATGTAGGGGAGGATGAGCAGTTCTTC
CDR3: CASSLDVGEDEQFF

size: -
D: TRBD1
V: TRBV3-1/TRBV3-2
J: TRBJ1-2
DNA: TGTGCCAGCAGCCAATGGACAGGGTGGGATGGCTACACCTTC
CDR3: CASSQWTGWDGYTF

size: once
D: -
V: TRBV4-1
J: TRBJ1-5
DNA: TGCGCCAGCAGCCAAAAATTTGACAGCGTTAGCAATCAGCCCCAGCATTTT
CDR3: CASSQKFDSVSNQPQHF

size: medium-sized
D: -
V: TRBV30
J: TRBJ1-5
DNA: TGTGCCTGGAGTACTTTAGGGGAACAGCCCCAGCATTTT
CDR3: CAWSTLGEQPQHF

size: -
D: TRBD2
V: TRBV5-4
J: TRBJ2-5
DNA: TGTGCCAGCAGCTTGGAATCCCCGGGGGGAGGAGAGACCCAGTACTTC
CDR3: CASSLESPGGGETQYF

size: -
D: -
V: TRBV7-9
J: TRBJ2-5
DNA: TGTGCCAGCAGCTTAGTGCAGGCGGAGACCCAGTACTTC
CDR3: CASSLVQAETQYF

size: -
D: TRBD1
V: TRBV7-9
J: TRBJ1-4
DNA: TGTGCCAGCAGCTTATTTCGCGGGACAGGGATTGAAAAACTGTTTTTT
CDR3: CASSLFRGTGIEKLFF

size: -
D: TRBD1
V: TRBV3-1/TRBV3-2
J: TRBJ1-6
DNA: TGTGCCAGCAGCCGGGACAGGGGCTCACCCCTCCACTTT
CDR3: CASSRDRGSPLHF

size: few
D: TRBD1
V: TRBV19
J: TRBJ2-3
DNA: TGTGCCAGTAGTATATTAGGACAGGATTCAGATACGCAGTATTTT
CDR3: CASSILGQDSDTQYF

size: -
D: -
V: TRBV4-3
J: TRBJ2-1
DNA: TGCGCCAGCAGCCAAGAGTTGCTAGCGTCCTACAATGAGCAGTTCTTC
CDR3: CASSQELLASYNEQFF